This TCR beta chain was sequenced during a study of CD4+ T cells in melanoma. Study outcomes and limitations: Diverse differentiation states were reported for melanoma neoantigen-specific CD4+ T cells. A reported correlation linked neoantigen-specific CD4+ T cells to CD8+, macrophage and B cell function.

The CDR3 has 14 amino acids. The V gene's germline CDR1 is MNHEY and CDR2 SVGAGI. Trimming at V came to 3 bases and at J to 5 bases, leaving 6 bases not matched to a gene. Comments on this clone: Antigen specificity is unknown.

Data came from immunoSEQ multiplex PCR; TCRdb stores just in-frame clones and leaves some out. The table shows over 3,500 clones, with approximately 66% occurring only once. Sequencing input: cells from a culture (not recorded whether cultured in vitro). This sequence originates from a human donor with melanoma. The genes are TRBV6-5 and TRBJ1-1, with 7 bases identical to TRBD1. Written as DNA, the CDR3 is TGTGCCAGCAGTTATTCAGGGGGGGGGACTGAAGCTTTCTTT. It encodes CASSYSGGGTEAFF.